This is a list of T cell receptor beta chains from one sample in a study of shared clonotypes between healthy human individuals. The protocol was immunoSEQ multiplex PCR, while the TCRdb copy is restricted to in-frame clones and leaves out a portion. The repertoire holds about 1.1 million clones, with around three quarters as singletons. Sequencing was performed on memory CD4+ T cells from PBMCs. The origin of the receptors is a man aged 18 to 30 in good health. Some clones in this sample may be carry-over from other donors' samples. Both conserved end residues are part of each CDR3. A D gene is named only where the DNA matches it firmly. Where a row states a size, it is once, few, many or the class of an expanded clone; other rows omit it.

v_call	d_call	j_call	clone_size	cdr3_aa	cdr3_nt
TRBV28	.	TRBJ1-4	.	CASSFRLGRGNEKLFF	TGTGCCAGCAGTTTTAGGTTGGGTAGGGGAAATGAAAAACTGTTTTTT
TRBV27	TRBD2	TRBJ2-7	.	CASKKGLAGPYEQYF	TGTGCCAGCAAAAAAGGGCTAGCGGGACCCTACGAGCAGTACTTC
TRBV11-1	TRBD1	TRBJ2-7	.	CASSLQRTGSYEQYF	TGTGCCAGCAGCTTACAGAGGACAGGTAGCTACGAGCAGTACTTC
TRBV27	.	TRBJ2-6	few	CASSNPQVAGANVLTF	TGTGCCAGCAGCAATCCACAGGTTGCTGGGGCCAACGTCCTGACTTTC
TRBV4-2	.	TRBJ2-7	once	CASSSLGGNEQYF	TGTGCCAGCAGCTCGCTTGGCGGGAACGAGCAGTACTTC
TRBV10-3	TRBD2	TRBJ2-7	few	CAINSPTGTSGRAVYEQYF	TGTGCCATCAACTCACCAACCGGGACTAGCGGGAGGGCCGTCTACGAGCAGTACTTC
TRBV10-3	TRBD1	TRBJ2-5	.	CAISQGAKETQYF	TGTGCCATCAGTCAGGGGGCTAAAGAGACCCAGTACTTC
TRBV29-1	.	TRBJ1-1	.	CSVAVSGGSSEAFF	TGCAGCGTTGCGGTTTCGGGGGGTTCTTCCGAAGCTTTCTTT
TRBV14	.	TRBJ2-7	once	CASSHTRQYEQYF	TGTGCCAGCAGCCACACCCGACAGTACGAGCAGTACTTC
TRBV2	TRBD1	TRBJ2-1	.	CASRVDRGPYNEQFF	TGTGCCAGCAGGGTGGACAGGGGGCCCTACAATGAGCAGTTCTTC
TRBV2	.	TRBJ2-2	.	CASSPVGGRWVTGELFF	TGTGCCAGCAGCCCAGTGGGGGGGCGATGGGTCACCGGGGAGCTGTTTTTT
TRBV5-1	.	TRBJ1-2	.	CASSGQGFDGYTF	TGCGCCAGCAGCGGGCAGGGGTTTGATGGCTACACCTTC
TRBV6-4	TRBD1	TRBJ2-1	.	CASSPRDRLDNEQFF	TGTGCCAGCAGCCCCAGGGACAGGCTTGACAATGAGCAGTTCTTC
TRBV7-9	.	TRBJ2-2	.	CASSLPLGTGELFF	TGTGCCAGCAGCTTACCCCTCGGGACCGGGGAGCTGTTTTTT
TRBV28	TRBD2	TRBJ2-3	.	CASSLGLAGGADTQYF	TGTGCCAGCAGTTTAGGCCTAGCGGGAGGGGCAGATACGCAGTATTTT
TRBV7-3	TRBD2	TRBJ2-1	.	CASSRGTSGSNEQFF	TGTGCCAGCAGCCGCGGGACTAGCGGGAGTAATGAGCAGTTCTTC
TRBV29-1	.	TRBJ2-2	.	CSVSFGRGHTGELFF	TGCAGCGTTAGTTTCGGGAGGGGGCACACCGGGGAGCTGTTTTTT
TRBV29-1	.	TRBJ1-1	.	CSVVRQSNTEAFF	TGCAGCGTTGTCCGACAGTCTAACACTGAAGCTTTCTTT
TRBV7-8	.	TRBJ1-4	.	CASSFWADSAQKLFF	TGTGCCAGCAGCTTTTGGGCGGACAGTGCGCAGAAACTGTTTTTT
TRBV15	.	TRBJ1-2	.	CATSGANYGYTF	TGTGCCACCTCCGGGGCTAACTATGGCTACACCTTC
TRBV7-9	.	TRBJ2-3	.	CASSLERQDTQYF	TGTGCCAGCAGCTTAGAGCGGCAGGATACGCAGTATTTT
TRBV10-2	.	TRBJ2-1	.	CASRDPGSKVNEQFF	TGCGCCAGCAGGGATCCCGGGTCCAAAGTCAATGAGCAGTTCTTC
TRBV5-1	TRBD1	TRBJ1-2	.	CASSPGDRDYGYTF	TGCGCCAGCAGCCCGGGGGACAGGGACTATGGCTACACCTTC
TRBV19	TRBD1	TRBJ1-5	.	CASSTPGTGDQPQHF	TGTGCCAGTAGTACCCCCGGGACAGGGGATCAGCCCCAGCATTTT
TRBV6-5	TRBD1	TRBJ1-6	.	CASGDRGLNSPLHF	TGTGCCAGCGGGGACAGGGGGCTCAATTCACCCCTCCACTTT
TRBV5-1	.	TRBJ2-3	few	CASSLGVGSTDTQYF	TGCGCCAGCAGCTTAGGGGTGGGATCCACAGATACGCAGTATTTT
TRBV5-4	TRBD1	TRBJ2-1	.	CASSLGGTGLYNEQFF	TGTGCCAGCAGCTTGGGTGGGACAGGGCTTTACAATGAGCAGTTCTTC
TRBV30	TRBD1	TRBJ2-3	.	CVTSGTGASDTQYF	TGTGTCACATCCGGGACAGGGGCGTCAGATACGCAGTATTTT
TRBV5-4	TRBD2	TRBJ2-3	once	CASSTSGASTDTQYF	TGTGCCAGCAGCACTAGCGGGGCAAGCACAGATACGCAGTATTTT
TRBV5-1	.	TRBJ2-1	.	CASSFTESSYNEQFF	TGCGCCAGCAGCTTTACAGAAAGCTCCTACAATGAGCAGTTCTTC
TRBV10-3	TRBD1	TRBJ1-5	few	CATRQGESNQPQHF	TGTGCCACCAGACAGGGGGAGAGCAATCAGCCCCAGCATTTT
TRBV5-5	TRBD1	TRBJ2-5	.	CASSLAPGQGTGTQYF	TGTGCCAGCAGCTTGGCGCCGGGACAGGGGACCGGGACCCAGTACTTC
TRBV19	.	TRBJ2-3	.	CASSIGGRADTQYF	TGTGCCAGTAGTATAGGTGGGAGAGCAGATACGCAGTATTTT
TRBV2	.	TRBJ1-1	few	CASSEHRGEGTEAFF	TGTGCCAGCAGTGAACACCGGGGAGAGGGGACTGAAGCTTTCTTT
TRBV5-1	.	TRBJ2-3	few	CASSFGGASTDTQYF	TGCGCCAGCAGCTTCGGCGGGGCCAGCACAGATACGCAGTATTTT
TRBV27	.	TRBJ2-7	.	CASSSQDRSYEQYF	TGTGCCAGCAGTTCTCAAGACCGGTCCTACGAGCAGTACTTC
TRBV11-2	TRBD1	TRBJ1-3	.	CASSLEQGAGGNTIYF	TGTGCCAGCAGCCTCGAACAGGGGGCTGGAGGAAACACCATATATTTT
TRBV7-3	TRBD2	TRBJ2-3	once	CASSLIAGGADTQYF	TGTGCCAGCAGCTTAATAGCGGGAGGTGCAGATACGCAGTATTTT
TRBV11-2	TRBD2	TRBJ2-7	few	CASSLGGGAYEQYF	TGTGCCAGCAGCTTAGGGGGGGGTGCCTACGAGCAGTACTTC
TRBV10-3	.	TRBJ2-7	.	CAISERGSFSYEQYF	TGTGCCATCAGTGAGAGGGGCAGCTTCTCCTACGAGCAGTACTTC
TRBV27	TRBD1	TRBJ2-7	.	CASSAWTGGTYEQYF	TGTGCCAGCAGCGCCTGGACAGGAGGAACCTACGAGCAGTACTTC
TRBV2	.	TRBJ2-2	.	CASSLSGELFF	TGTGCCAGCAGTTTGTCCGGGGAGCTGTTTTTT
TRBV7-2	.	TRBJ2-1	.	CASIFSAVSSYNEQFF	TGTGCCAGCATCTTTAGCGCGGTTAGCTCCTACAATGAGCAGTTCTTC